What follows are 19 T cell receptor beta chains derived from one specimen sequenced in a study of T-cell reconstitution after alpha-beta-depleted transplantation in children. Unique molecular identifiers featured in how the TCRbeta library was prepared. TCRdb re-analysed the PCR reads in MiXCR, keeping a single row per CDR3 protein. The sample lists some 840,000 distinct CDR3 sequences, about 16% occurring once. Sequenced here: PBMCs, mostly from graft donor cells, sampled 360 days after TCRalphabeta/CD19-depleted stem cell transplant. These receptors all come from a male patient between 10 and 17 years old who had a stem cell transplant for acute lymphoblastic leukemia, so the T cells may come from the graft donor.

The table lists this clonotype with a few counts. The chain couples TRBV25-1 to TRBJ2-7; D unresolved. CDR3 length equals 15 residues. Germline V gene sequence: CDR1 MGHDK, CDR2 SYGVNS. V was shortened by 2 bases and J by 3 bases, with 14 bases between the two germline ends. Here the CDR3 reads CASSEMSDKGYEQYF. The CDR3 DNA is TGTGCCAGCAGTGAAATGTCAGATAAAGGCTACGAGCAGTACTTC.

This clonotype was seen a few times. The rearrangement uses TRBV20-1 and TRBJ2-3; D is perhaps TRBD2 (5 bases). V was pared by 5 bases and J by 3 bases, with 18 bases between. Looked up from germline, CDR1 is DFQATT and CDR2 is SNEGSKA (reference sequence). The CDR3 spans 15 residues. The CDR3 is CSAVERTQVTDTQYF. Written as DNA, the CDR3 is TGCAGTGCTGTGGAGCGGACCCAGGTAACAGATACGCAGTATTTT.

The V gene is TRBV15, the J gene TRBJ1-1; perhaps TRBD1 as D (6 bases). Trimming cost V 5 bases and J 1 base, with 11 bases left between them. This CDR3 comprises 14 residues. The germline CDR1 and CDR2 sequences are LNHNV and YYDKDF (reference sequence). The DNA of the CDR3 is TGTGCCACCAGCGCCGAAGGGGGGAACACTGAAGCTTTCTTT. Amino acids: CATSAEGGNTEAFF.

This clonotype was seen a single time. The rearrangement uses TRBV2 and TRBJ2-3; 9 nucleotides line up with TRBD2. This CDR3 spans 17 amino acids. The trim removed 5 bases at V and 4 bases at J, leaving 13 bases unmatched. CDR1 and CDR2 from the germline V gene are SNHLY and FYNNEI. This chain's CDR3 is CASSPGTSLRGPDTQYF. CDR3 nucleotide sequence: TGTGCCAGCAGTCCCGGGACTAGCCTCCGTGGACCAGATACGCAGTATTTT.

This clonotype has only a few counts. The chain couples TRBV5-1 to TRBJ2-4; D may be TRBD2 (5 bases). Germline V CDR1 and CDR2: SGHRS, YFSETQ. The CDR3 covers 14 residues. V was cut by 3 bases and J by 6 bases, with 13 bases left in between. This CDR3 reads CASSWTGGGNIQYF. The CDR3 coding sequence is TGCGCCAGCAGCTGGACCGGTGGAGGAAACATTCAGTACTTC. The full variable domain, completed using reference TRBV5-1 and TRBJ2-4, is KAGVTQTPRYLIKTRGQQVTLSCSPISGHRSVSWYQQTPGQGLQFLFEYFSETQRNKGNFPGRFSGRQFSNSRSEMNVSTLELGDSALYLCASSWTGGGNIQYFGAGTRLSVL.

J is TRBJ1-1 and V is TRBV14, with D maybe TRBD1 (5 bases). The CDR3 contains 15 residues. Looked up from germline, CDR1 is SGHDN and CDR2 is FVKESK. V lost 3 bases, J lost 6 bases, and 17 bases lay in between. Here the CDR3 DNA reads TGTGCCAGCAGCCACCCAGGGAGGTCGGGCGCTGAAGCTTTCTTT. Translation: CASSHPGRSGAEAFF.

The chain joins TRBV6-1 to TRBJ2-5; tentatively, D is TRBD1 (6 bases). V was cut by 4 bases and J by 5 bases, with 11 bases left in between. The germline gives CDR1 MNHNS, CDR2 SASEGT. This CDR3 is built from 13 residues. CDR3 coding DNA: TGTGCCAGCAGTGTACAGGGTTGGGAGACCCAGTACTTC. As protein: CASSVQGWETQYF.

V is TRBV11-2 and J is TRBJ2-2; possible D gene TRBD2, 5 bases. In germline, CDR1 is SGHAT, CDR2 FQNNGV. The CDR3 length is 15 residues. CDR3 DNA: TGTGCAATCGGGGAGACAACACCGAACACCGGGGAGCTGTTTTTT. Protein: CAIGETTPNTGELFF.

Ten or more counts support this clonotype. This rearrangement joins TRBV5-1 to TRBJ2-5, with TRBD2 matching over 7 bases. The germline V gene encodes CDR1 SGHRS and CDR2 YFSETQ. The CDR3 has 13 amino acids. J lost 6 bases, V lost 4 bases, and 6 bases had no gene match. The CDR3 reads CASSEGGPKTQYF. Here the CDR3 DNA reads TGCGCCAGCAGCGAGGGAGGGCCGAAGACCCAGTACTTC.

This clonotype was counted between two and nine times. DNA of the CDR3: TGTGCCAGCAGACTCCTCGGGACGGCCGGCTACACCTTC. This sequence encodes CASRLLGTAGYTF. The chain has TRBV12-3 or TRBV12-4 and TRBJ1-2; a weak D match, TRBD1 (5 bases). This CDR3 contains 13 residues. V lost 6 bases to trimming and J lost 8 bases, with 16 bases between them.

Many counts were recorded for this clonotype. CDR3 loop: CASSLVPGKTEAFF. As DNA, the CDR3 is TGCGCCAGCAGCTTGGTCCCGGGGAAGACGGAAGCTTTCTTT. V gene TRBV5-1 combines with J gene TRBJ1-1; D remains ambiguous. Germline V gene data show CDR1 as SGHRS and CDR2 as YFSETQ. The CDR3 extends over 14 amino acids. Trimming cost V 0 bases and J 8 bases, with 14 bases left between them.

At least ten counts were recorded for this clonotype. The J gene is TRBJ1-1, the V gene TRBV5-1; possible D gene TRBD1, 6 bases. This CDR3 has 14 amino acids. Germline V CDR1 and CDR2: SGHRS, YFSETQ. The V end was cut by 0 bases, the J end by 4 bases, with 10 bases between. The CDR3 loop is CASSLVQGFTEAFF. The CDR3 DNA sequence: TGCGCCAGCAGCTTGGTGCAGGGGTTCACTGAAGCTTTCTTT.

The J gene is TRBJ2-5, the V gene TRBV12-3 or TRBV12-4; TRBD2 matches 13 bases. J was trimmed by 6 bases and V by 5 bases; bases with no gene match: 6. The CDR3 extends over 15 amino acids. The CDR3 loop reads CASSAPGLAGKTQYF. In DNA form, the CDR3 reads TGTGCCAGCAGTGCCCCGGGACTAGCGGGGAAGACCCAGTACTTC.

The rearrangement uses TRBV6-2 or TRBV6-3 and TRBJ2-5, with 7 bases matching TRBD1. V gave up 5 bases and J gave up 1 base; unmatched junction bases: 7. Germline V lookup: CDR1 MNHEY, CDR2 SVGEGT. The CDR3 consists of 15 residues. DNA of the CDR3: TGTGCCAGCAGTCGCCTTCGGACAGGCCAAGAGACCCAGTACTTC. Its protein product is CASSRLRTGQETQYF.

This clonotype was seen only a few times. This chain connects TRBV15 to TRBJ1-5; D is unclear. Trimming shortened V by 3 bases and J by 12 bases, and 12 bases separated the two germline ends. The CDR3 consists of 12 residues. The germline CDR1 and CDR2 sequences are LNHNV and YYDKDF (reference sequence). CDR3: CATSSDDKLQHF. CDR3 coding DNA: TGTGCCACCAGCAGCGATGACAAGCTCCAGCATTTT.

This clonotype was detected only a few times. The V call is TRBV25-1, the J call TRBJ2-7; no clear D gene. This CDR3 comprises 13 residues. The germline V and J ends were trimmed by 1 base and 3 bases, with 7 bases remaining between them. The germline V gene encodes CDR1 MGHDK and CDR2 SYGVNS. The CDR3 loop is CASSELNRYEQYF. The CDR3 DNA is TGTGCCAGCAGTGAATTGAATCGCTACGAGCAGTACTTC.

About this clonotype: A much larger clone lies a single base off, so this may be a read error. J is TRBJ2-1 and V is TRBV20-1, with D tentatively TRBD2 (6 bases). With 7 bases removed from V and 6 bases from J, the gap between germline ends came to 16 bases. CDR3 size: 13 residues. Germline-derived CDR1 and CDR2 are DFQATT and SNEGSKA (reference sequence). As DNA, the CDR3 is TGCAGTGTTAGGTCACCTAGCGCCAATGAGCAGTTCTTC. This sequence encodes CSVRSPSANEQFF.

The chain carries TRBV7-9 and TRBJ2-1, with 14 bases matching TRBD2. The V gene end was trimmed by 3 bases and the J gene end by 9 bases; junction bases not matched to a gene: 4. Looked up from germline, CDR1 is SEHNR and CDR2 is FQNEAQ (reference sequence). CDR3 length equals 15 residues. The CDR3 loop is CASSFAGLAGVEQFF. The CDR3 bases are TGTGCCAGCAGCTTCGCGGGACTAGCGGGAGTTGAGCAGTTCTTC.

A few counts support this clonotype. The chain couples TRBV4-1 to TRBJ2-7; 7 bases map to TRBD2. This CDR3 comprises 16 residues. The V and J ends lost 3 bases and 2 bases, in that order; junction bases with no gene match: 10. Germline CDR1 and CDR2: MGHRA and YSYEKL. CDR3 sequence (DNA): TGCGCCAGCAGCCACCCTTTGGACGGACTAGCCTACGAGCAGTACTTC. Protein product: CASSHPLDGLAYEQYF.